This is a list of T cell receptor beta chains from one sample in a study of response to subunit inactivated influenza vaccine. TCRdb independently ran MiXCR on the RT-PCR reads; one entry per CDR3 protein. The profile covers about 650,000 distinct CDR3 sequences, with 15% to 19% appearing a single time and roughly 10% taken by the ten largest. Sequenced here: PBMCs from blood, sampled less than 13 days after vaccination. Receptors were obtained from a man aged 50-60 years who received an inactivated influenza vaccine. Each CDR3 is given with its conserved first and last residue. Each record gives: CDR3 length, clone size, D gene, J gene, V gene, CDR3 DNA, CDR3 protein. The D gene is left open where the match is weak. A clone size is listed for some rows: how often the clone was seen (once, few, many), or a class if it is expanded.

12 | . | . | TRBJ2-1 | TRBV20-1 | TGCAGTGCTCCACACATCAACAATGAGCAGTTCTTC | CSAPHINNEQFF
17 | . | . | TRBJ2-1 | TRBV20-1 | TGCAGTGCTAGAGTCCCCTTTGACCAAGCGCTCTACAATGAGCAGTTCTTC | CSARVPFDQALYNEQFF
16 | few | . | TRBJ2-1 | TRBV19 | TGTGCCAGTAGTATAGTGGGAGTTGGTATCTACAATGAGCAGTTCTTC | CASSIVGVGIYNEQFF
14 | few | . | TRBJ1-2 | TRBV5-1 | TGCGCCAGCAGCTCCCAGGACCTTCTTTTTGGCTACACCTTC | CASSSQDLLFGYTF
15 | few | . | TRBJ1-2 | TRBV2 | TGTGCCAGCAGTGAAGCCGGGACGTCTAACTATGGCTACACCTTC | CASSEAGTSNYGYTF
18 | . | TRBD2 | TRBJ2-7 | TRBV6-2/TRBV6-3 | TGTGCCAGCAGTTACACGAGGATGGGACTAGCGGGGGCGGACGAGCAGTACTTC | CASSYTRMGLAGADEQYF
14 | . | . | TRBJ2-7 | TRBV10-3 | TGTGCCATCAGTGAACCGACAAAGACCTACGAGCAGTACTTC | CAISEPTKTYEQYF
14 | many | TRBD2 | TRBJ2-1 | TRBV12-3/TRBV12-4 | TGTGCCAGCAGTCCAGCGGGGGGGCTTTCTGAGCAGTTCTTC | CASSPAGGLSEQFF
15 | many | TRBD2 | TRBJ2-7 | TRBV10-3 | TGTGCCATCAGTGAACTAGCGGGGCGATCCTACGAGCAGTACTTC | CAISELAGRSYEQYF
14 | . | TRBD2 | TRBJ2-5 | TRBV20-1 | TGCAGTGCTAGAAATCTCCGGGGGGGAGAGACCCAGTACTTC | CSARNLRGGETQYF
17 | few | . | TRBJ1-1 | TRBV5-1 | TGCGCCAGCAGGCCTCGTGCGGGAGGAGGGATGAACACTGAAGCTTTCTTT | CASRPRAGGGMNTEAFF
16 | . | TRBD1 | TRBJ2-2 | TRBV29-1 | TGCAGCGTTGAATCCCGGGACAGGGCGAACACCGGGGAGCTGTTTTTT | CSVESRDRANTGELFF
15 | . | . | TRBJ2-7 | TRBV21-1 | TGTGCCAGCAGCAAAGGGTTTAGGGGGCCGTACGAGCAGTACTTC | CASSKGFRGPYEQYF
12 | few | . | TRBJ2-4 | TRBV19 | TGTGCCAGTAGTGAAGCCAAAAACATTCAGTACTTC | CASSEAKNIQYF
17 | . | . | TRBJ2-4 | TRBV7-9 | TGTGCCAGCAGCAATCACCCGGGCGAGGGGAAAAAAAACATTCAGTACTTC | CASSNHPGEGKKNIQYF
15 | . | . | TRBJ2-3 | TRBV7-7 | TGTGCCAGCCGGCCCCGTAAAGAGATCACAGATACGCAGTATTTT | CASRPRKEITDTQYF
13 | . | . | TRBJ1-1 | TRBV10-3 | TGTGCCACGGGACCGCAGGGGAACACTGAAGCTTTCTTT | CATGPQGNTEAFF
15 | . | TRBD1 | TRBJ1-2 | TRBV6-1 | TGTGCCAGCAGTGAAAGAGGGACAGGGAACTATGGCTACACCTTC | CASSERGTGNYGYTF
17 | . | . | TRBJ2-5 | TRBV4-1 | TGCGCCAGCAGCCAAACCTACCTACAGGGTTTCCAAGAGACCCAGTACTTC | CASSQTYLQGFQETQYF
11 | . | . | TRBJ2-3 | TRBV20-1 | TGCAGTGAGGGGGACGCCTATACGCAGTATTTT | CSEGDAYTQYF
16 | few | TRBD1 | TRBJ1-6 | TRBV7-9 | TGTGCCAGCAGCCCCCAAATTGGGACAGGGAATTCACCCCTCCACTTT | CASSPQIGTGNSPLHF
14 | few | TRBD2 | TRBJ2-2 | TRBV24-1 | TGTGCCACAAGCGGGGGCCCGAACACCGGGGAGCTGTTTTTT | CATSGGPNTGELFF
13 | many | . | TRBJ1-1 | TRBV3-1 | TGTGCCAGCAGCCAAGCCCTGAACACTGAAGCTTTCTTT | CASSQALNTEAFF
16 | few | TRBD2 | TRBJ2-1 | TRBV7-9 | TGTGCCAGCAGCTCACCGGGATTAGCGGGGAACAATGAGCAGTTCTTC | CASSSPGLAGNNEQFF
14 | few | . | TRBJ2-7 | TRBV12-3/TRBV12-4 | TGTGCCAGCAGTCCCCACGGTCAGGGCTACGAGCAGTACTTC | CASSPHGQGYEQYF
16 | . | TRBD1 | TRBJ1-4 | TRBV10-3 | TGTGCCATCAGCCCGGGACAGGGGGCAGCTAATGAAAAACTGTTTTTT | CAISPGQGAANEKLFF
16 | . | TRBD1 | TRBJ2-2 | TRBV4-1 | TGCGCCAGCAGCCAAGCGACAGGGACGAACACCGGGGAGCTGTTTTTT | CASSQATGTNTGELFF
14 | few | TRBD1 | TRBJ2-5 | TRBV7-2 | TGTGCCAGCAGCTCGGGGACAGGGCGGGAGACCCAGTACTTC | CASSSGTGRETQYF
13 | . | TRBD1 | TRBJ2-7 | TRBV6-1 | TGTGCCACCAACCGGGACAGGGTGAGCGAGCAGTACTTC | CATNRDRVSEQYF
11 | many | . | TRBJ2-7 | TRBV12-3/TRBV12-4 | TGTGCCAGCAGTCCAGACTACGAGCAGTACTTC | CASSPDYEQYF
16 | . | . | TRBJ2-3 | TRBV4-3 | TGCGCCAGCAGGCAAGATCACGGGAGTCGCACAGATACGCAGTATTTT | CASRQDHGSRTDTQYF
13 | few | TRBD1 | TRBJ1-1 | TRBV3-1 | TGTGCCAGCAGCCAAGCACAGGGGATTGAAGCTTTCTTT | CASSQAQGIEAFF
14 | . | . | TRBJ1-1 | TRBV20-1 | TGCAGTGCTAGAGGGGGACACCAGAACACTGAAGCTTTCTTT | CSARGGHQNTEAFF
14 | . | . | TRBJ2-4 | TRBV11-2 | TGTGCCAGCACCGTTCAAGCCTTGGCGGGTATTCAGTACTTC | CASTVQALAGIQYF
16 | . | TRBD2 | TRBJ2-3 | TRBV3-1 | TGTGCCAGCAGCCAAGGACTAGCGGGAGATATAGATACGCAGTATTTT | CASSQGLAGDIDTQYF
11 | . | . | TRBJ2-7 | TRBV2 | TGTGCCAGCAGTGTGGTCTACGAGCAGTACTTC | CASSVVYEQYF
13 | . | . | TRBJ1-6 | TRBV20-1 | TGCAGTGCTAGAGACCAGGGTGGCTCACCCCTCCACTTT | CSARDQGGSPLHF
14 | . | TRBD1 | TRBJ1-2 | TRBV7-9 | TGTGCCAGCAGCTACGGACAGGGCGGCTATGGCTACACCTTC | CASSYGQGGYGYTF
15 | few | TRBD1 | TRBJ2-7 | TRBV6-2/TRBV6-3 | TGTGCCAGCAGACCAGGACAGGGGAGCTCCTACGAGCAGTACTTC | CASRPGQGSSYEQYF
13 | . | . | TRBJ2-5 | TRBV6-1 | TGTGCCAGCATGATAGGGTTTCAAGAGACCCAGTACTTC | CASMIGFQETQYF
14 | . | TRBD1 | TRBJ1-5 | TRBV7-9 | TGTGCCAGCAGCTTGACAGGGCCCAATCAGCCCCAGCATTTT | CASSLTGPNQPQHF
12 | few | . | TRBJ2-2 | TRBV12-3/TRBV12-4 | TGTGCCAGCAGAGATGGCACCGGGGAGCTGTTTTTT | CASRDGTGELFF
15 | few | . | TRBJ2-5 | TRBV6-2/TRBV6-3 | TGTGCCAGCAGTTCCTCCGGCCAGCGGCAAGAGACCCAGTACTTC | CASSSSGQRQETQYF
14 | . | . | TRBJ1-2 | TRBV18 | TGTGCCAGCTCACCAAGGGCAGGCTTCTATGGCTACACCTTC | CASSPRAGFYGYTF
16 | . | . | TRBJ1-4 | TRBV7-8 | TGTGCCAGCAGCTTAGGGAAGCCGGTTTGGAATGAAAAACTGTTTTTT | CASSLGKPVWNEKLFF
15 | few | TRBD1 | TRBJ1-5 | TRBV6-2/TRBV6-3 | TGTGCCAGCAGTTACGCGGGACAGCTCAATCAGCCCCAGCATTTT | CASSYAGQLNQPQHF
16 | few | TRBD1 | TRBJ2-1 | TRBV6-2/TRBV6-3 | TGTGCCAGCAGTTACCTCCCGGGACAGGGGGCGGATGAGCAGTTCTTC | CASSYLPGQGADEQFF
15 | many | . | TRBJ1-6 | TRBV12-3/TRBV12-4 | TGTGCCAGCAGTTTGGGGGGGAACTATAATTCACCCCTCCACTTT | CASSLGGNYNSPLHF
18 | . | . | TRBJ1-3 | TRBV7-8 | TGTGCCAGCAGCTTAGTAAGCCGCTTAACAGGGTTTGGAAACACCATATATTTT | CASSLVSRLTGFGNTIYF
14 | . | . | TRBJ2-7 | TRBV19 | TGTGCCAGTAGTATAGTTGGACCTAGTTACGAGCAGTACTTC | CASSIVGPSYEQYF
14 | many | TRBD1 | TRBJ2-1 | TRBV9 | TGTGCCAGCTCCGGGACAGGGGGCTGGAATGAGCAGTTCTTC | CASSGTGGWNEQFF